These T cell receptor beta chains were read from a single sample in a study of regulatory T cells in long-lasting Graves disease. Each CDR3 protein is one row after TCRdb ran MiXCR on the multiplex PCR reads. Of about 500,000 distinct CDR3 sequences in the sample, about 11% were seen once. These data also featured in a second study, about T cells in Graves' hyperthyroidism and ophthalmopathy.

Specimen: peripheral blood mononuclear cells (PBMCs), collected at new diagnosis, from a patient treated with antithyroid drugs. The source of these receptors is a woman aged 25 to 45 with Graves disease. Each CDR3 is given with its conserved first and last residue. D genes are given only for firm matches. Rows may omit the clone size; those that give it use once, few, many or a size class.

abundance | j_gene | v_gene | d_gene | CDR3aa | CDR3nt
many | TRBJ1-1 | TRBV18 | . | CASSGTPSLLTEAFF | TGTGCCAGCTCAGGCACTCCGTCCCTGTTGACTGAAGCTTTCTTT
. | TRBJ2-5 | TRBV19 | TRBD1 | CASRDRGPGATQYF | TGTGCCAGTAGGGACAGGGGGCCCGGGGCAACCCAGTACTTC
many | TRBJ2-1 | TRBV24-1 | . | CATSDLKGYDNEQFF | TGTGCCACCAGTGATTTGAAGGGGTACGACAATGAGCAGTTCTTC
. | TRBJ1-3 | TRBV6-5 | TRBD1 | CASRPQGKAGNTIYF | TGTGCCAGCAGACCACAGGGGAAAGCTGGAAACACCATATATTTT
. | TRBJ1-1 | TRBV30 | TRBD1 | CAWNQGQGNWAEAFF | TGTGCCTGGAATCAGGGACAGGGTAATTGGGCTGAAGCTTTCTTT
once | TRBJ2-3 | TRBV20-1 | . | CSARHRHRDHGTDTQYF | TGCAGTGCTAGACATCGCCACAGGGATCACGGCACAGATACGCAGTATTTT
many | TRBJ1-1 | TRBV28 | . | CASSLQGMKLTEAFF | TGTGCCAGCAGTTTACAGGGGATGAAATTGACTGAAGCTTTCTTT
many | TRBJ2-2 | TRBV4-1 | . | CASSNYRTPTGELFF | TGCGCCAGCAGCAATTACCGGACTCCCACCGGGGAGCTGTTTTTT
many | TRBJ2-3 | TRBV18 | . | CASSAAGLGSTQYF | TGTGCCAGCTCAGCGGCGGGACTCGGTTCTACGCAGTATTTT
. | TRBJ2-5 | TRBV10-3 | TRBD2 | CAISDLRLAGAPKETQYF | TGTGCCATCAGTGATCTGAGACTGGCGGGAGCACCCAAGGAGACCCAGTACTTC
many | TRBJ2-7 | TRBV19 | TRBD2 | CASSIALAGVYEQYF | TGTGCCAGTAGTATTGCACTAGCGGGAGTGTACGAGCAGTACTTC
. | TRBJ2-1 | TRBV30 | TRBD2 | CAWISGTSVYNEQFF | TGTGCCTGGATCTCCGGGACTAGTGTCTACAATGAGCAGTTCTTC
many | TRBJ2-2 | TRBV5-1 | . | CASSLGQATGELFF | TGCGCCAGCAGCTTGGGGCAAGCCACCGGGGAGCTGTTTTTT
. | TRBJ2-7 | TRBV5-8 | . | CASSLDPLVQYF | TGTGCCAGCAGCTTGGACCCCCTGGTGCAGTACTTC
many | TRBJ2-4 | TRBV30 | . | CAWRKEIAKNIQYF | TGTGCCTGGAGAAAGGAGATAGCCAAAAACATTCAGTACTTC
many | TRBJ1-5 | TRBV20-1 | TRBD1 | CSARKGQGGNQPQHF | TGCAGTGCTAGAAAGGGACAGGGTGGCAATCAGCCCCAGCATTTT
. | TRBJ1-2 | TRBV27 | . | CASRGLNYGYTF | TGTGCCAGCAGAGGGCTGAACTATGGCTACACCTTC
many | TRBJ1-2 | TRBV7-9 | . | CASSPTQGGYGYTF | TGTGCCAGCAGCCCTACACAGGGTGGATATGGCTACACCTTC
many | TRBJ1-4 | TRBV2 | . | CASSERGGGEKLFF | TGTGCCAGCAGTGAACGGGGGGGTGGTGAAAAACTGTTTTTT
. | TRBJ2-7 | TRBV7-2 | . | CASSLKVRQYF | TGTGCCAGCAGCTTAAAGGTTAGGCAGTACTTC
few | TRBJ1-5 | TRBV27 | . | CASSLWGNQPQHF | TGTGCCAGCAGTTTATGGGGCAATCAGCCCCAGCATTTT
. | TRBJ2-1 | TRBV9 | . | CASSVDGRYNEQFF | TGTGCCAGCAGCGTAGATGGGCGGTACAATGAGCAGTTCTTC
many | TRBJ1-5 | TRBV27 | . | CASTGVGTLNSNQPQHF | TGTGCCAGCACCGGAGTTGGGACATTGAATAGCAATCAGCCCCAGCATTTT
many | TRBJ2-7 | TRBV28 | TRBD2 | CASSFPAGGSPEQYF | TGTGCCAGCAGTTTTCCTGCTGGCGGGAGCCCCGAGCAGTACTTC
many | TRBJ2-1 | TRBV28 | . | CASREPDRPSVQFF | TGTGCCAGCAGAGAGCCTGACCGGCCCTCTGTGCAGTTCTTC
few | TRBJ2-6 | TRBV5-5 | . | CASTYVGSGANALTF | TGTGCCAGCACCTACGTCGGGTCAGGGGCCAACGCCCTGACTTTC
many | TRBJ2-2 | TRBV3-1 | TRBD2 | CASSQDVSSGSAGELFF | TGTGCCAGCAGCCAAGACGTCTCTAGCGGGAGCGCCGGGGAGCTGTTTTTT
many | TRBJ1-1 | TRBV30 | . | CAWNWGLNTEAFF | TGTGCCTGGAATTGGGGCTTGAACACTGAAGCTTTCTTT
many | TRBJ2-7 | TRBV7-2 | . | CASSPGTQRYEQYF | TGTGCCAGCAGCCCCGGGACTCAAAGGTACGAGCAGTACTTC
many | TRBJ2-7 | TRBV30 | . | CAWNFDRSSYEQYF | TGTGCCTGGAATTTCGACAGGTCCTCCTACGAGCAGTACTTC
few | TRBJ1-3 | TRBV19 | . | CASRLSGFSMDTIYF | TGTGCCAGTAGGTTGTCGGGATTCTCTATGGACACCATATATTTT
many | TRBJ1-1 | TRBV6-5 | TRBD1 | CASSSRDRGLQDTEAFF | TGTGCCAGCAGTTCCCGGGACAGGGGGTTACAAGACACTGAAGCTTTCTTT
many | TRBJ1-2 | TRBV2 | TRBD1 | CASSGQTGPNYGYTF | TGTGCCAGCTCGGGGCAGACAGGGCCTAACTATGGCTACACCTTC
many | TRBJ2-1 | TRBV28 | . | CASTSGGAGDNEQFF | TGTGCCAGCACCTCAGGGGGGGCGGGAGATAATGAGCAGTTCTTC
. | TRBJ2-7 | TRBV2 | . | CASTRLPDVGQYF | TGTGCCAGCACGAGACTGCCGGACGTCGGGCAGTACTTC
. | TRBJ1-3 | TRBV30 | . | CAWKTGNSGNTIYF | TGTGCCTGGAAAACAGGGAACTCTGGAAACACCATATATTTT
. | TRBJ1-5 | TRBV6-2/TRBV6-3 | . | CASSEKQGPLPQHF | TGTGCCAGCAGTGAGAAGCAGGGGCCTCTGCCCCAGCATTTT
. | TRBJ1-3 | TRBV9 | . | CASSGALRNTIYF | TGTGCCAGCAGCGGGGCCCTTCGGAACACCATATATTTT
many | TRBJ1-6 | TRBV3-1 | . | CASSQGLQNSPLHF | TGTGCCAGCAGCCAAGGGCTGCAAAATTCACCCCTCCACTTT
many | TRBJ2-3 | TRBV28 | . | CASSFLSPRTDTQYF | TGTGCCAGCAGTTTCCTCTCGCCGCGCACAGATACGCAGTATTTT
. | TRBJ2-2 | TRBV30 | . | CAWSSPGHPTGELFF | TGTGCCTGGAGCTCACCGGGACACCCCACCGGGGAGCTGTTTTTT
many | TRBJ2-1 | TRBV7-9 | TRBD2 | CASSRGTSVTHNEQFF | TGTGCCAGCAGCCGGGGGACTAGCGTGACCCACAATGAGCAGTTCTTC
. | TRBJ2-2 | TRBV9 | TRBD1 | CASSVGQGAYTGELFF | TGTGCCAGCAGCGTAGGACAGGGGGCCTACACCGGGGAGCTGTTTTTT
. | TRBJ2-5 | TRBV28 | . | CASSFPQEETQYF | TGTGCCAGCAGTTTCCCCCAGGAAGAGACCCAGTACTTC
few | TRBJ1-2 | TRBV4-3 | . | CASSQDVGSYGYTF | TGCGCCAGCAGCCAAGATGTGGGGAGTTATGGCTACACCTTC
many | TRBJ2-7 | TRBV11-2 | TRBD1 | CASSPRDRGSYEQYF | TGTGCCAGCAGCCCCCGGGACAGGGGGTCCTACGAGCAGTACTTC
many | TRBJ2-1 | TRBV7-2 | . | CASSRRVTSYNEQFF | TGTGCCAGCAGTCGACGGGTGACGTCCTACAATGAGCAGTTCTTC
few | TRBJ1-4 | TRBV30 | . | CAWSVGRVEVEKLFF | TGTGCCTGGAGTGTAGGACGGGTTGAGGTGGAAAAACTGTTTTTT
many | TRBJ1-5 | TRBV2 | . | CASSEGTLSNQPQHF | TGTGCCAGCAGTGAAGGGACACTGAGCAATCAGCCCCAGCATTTT
once | TRBJ2-1 | TRBV7-9 | . | CASSFPGTDNEQFF | TGTGCCAGCAGCTTTCCCGGGACGGACAATGAGCAGTTCTTC
many | TRBJ2-7 | TRBV11-2 | . | CASSLGYGGRSKQYF | TGTGCCAGCAGCTTAGGTTACGGAGGAAGGAGCAAGCAGTACTTC
many | TRBJ2-1 | TRBV11-1 | . | CASSLTPYNEQFF | TGTGCCAGCAGCTTAACGCCGTACAATGAGCAGTTCTTC
few | TRBJ2-7 | TRBV18 | . | CASSPPRDSYEQYF | TGTGCCAGCTCACCACCTAGGGATTCCTACGAGCAGTACTTC